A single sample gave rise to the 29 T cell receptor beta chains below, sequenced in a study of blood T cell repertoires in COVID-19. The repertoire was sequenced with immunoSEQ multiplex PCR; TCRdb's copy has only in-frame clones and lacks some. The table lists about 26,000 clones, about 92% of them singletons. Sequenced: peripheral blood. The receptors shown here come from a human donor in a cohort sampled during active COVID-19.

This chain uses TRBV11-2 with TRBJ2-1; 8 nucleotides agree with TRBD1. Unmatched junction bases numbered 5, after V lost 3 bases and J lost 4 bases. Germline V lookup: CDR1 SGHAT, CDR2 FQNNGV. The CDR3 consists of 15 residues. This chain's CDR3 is CASSFGQGPYNEQFF. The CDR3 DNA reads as TGTGCCAGCAGCTTTGGACAGGGTCCGTACAATGAGCAGTTCTTC.

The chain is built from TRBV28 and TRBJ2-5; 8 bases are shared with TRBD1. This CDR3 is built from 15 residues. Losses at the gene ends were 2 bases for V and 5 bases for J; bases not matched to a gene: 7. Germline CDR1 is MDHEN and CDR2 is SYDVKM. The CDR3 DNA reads TGTGCCAGCAGTTTACTGCAGGGGGCTAGGGAGACCCAGTACTTC. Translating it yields CASSLLQGARETQYF.

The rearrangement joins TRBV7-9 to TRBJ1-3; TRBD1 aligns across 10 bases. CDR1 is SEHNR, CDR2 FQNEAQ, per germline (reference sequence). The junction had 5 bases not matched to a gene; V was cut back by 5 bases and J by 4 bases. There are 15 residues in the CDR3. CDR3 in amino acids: CASSAGTGAGNTIYF. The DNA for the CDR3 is TGTGCCAGCAGCGCCGGGACAGGGGCCGGAAACACCATATATTTT.

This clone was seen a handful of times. The CDR3 nucleotides read TGTGCCAGCTCACCAAACAAAATAGATACGCAGTATTTT. Its protein product is CASSPNKIDTQYF. The rearrangement uses TRBV18 and TRBJ2-3, with no clear D. V was trimmed by 2 bases and J by 5 bases, leaving 8 bases between them. This CDR3 has 13 amino acids. The germline V gene has CDR1 KGHSH and CDR2 LQKENI.

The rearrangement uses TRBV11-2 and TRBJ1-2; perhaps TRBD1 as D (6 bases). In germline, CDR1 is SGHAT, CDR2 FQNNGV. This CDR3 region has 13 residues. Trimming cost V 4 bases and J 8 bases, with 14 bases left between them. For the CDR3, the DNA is TGTGCCAGCAGCTCGGAGGGGGGGCTCGGCTACACCTTC. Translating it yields CASSSEGGLGYTF.

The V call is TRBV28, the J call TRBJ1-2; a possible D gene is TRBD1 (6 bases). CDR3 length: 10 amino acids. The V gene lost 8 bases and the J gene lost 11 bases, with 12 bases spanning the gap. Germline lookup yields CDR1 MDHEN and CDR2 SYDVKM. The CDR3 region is CASRTTGYTF. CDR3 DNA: TGTGCCAGCCGTACCACAGGGTACACCTTC.

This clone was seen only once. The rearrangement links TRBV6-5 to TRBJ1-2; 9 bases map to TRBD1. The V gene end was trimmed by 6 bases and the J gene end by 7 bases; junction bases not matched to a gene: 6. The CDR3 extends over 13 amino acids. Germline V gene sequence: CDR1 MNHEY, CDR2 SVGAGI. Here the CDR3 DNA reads TGTGCCAGCAGGGGACAGGGAATGTTTGGCTACACCTTC. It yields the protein CASRGQGMFGYTF.

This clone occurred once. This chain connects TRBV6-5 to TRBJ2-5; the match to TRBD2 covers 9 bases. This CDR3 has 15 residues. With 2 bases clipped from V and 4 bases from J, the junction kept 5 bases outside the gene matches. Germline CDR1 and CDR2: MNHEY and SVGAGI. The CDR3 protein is CASSYESTSGETQYF. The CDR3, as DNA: TGTGCCAGCAGTTACGAGTCGACTAGCGGAGAGACCCAGTACTTC.

CDR3 protein: CATSDIRDTGRYNEQFF. DNA for the CDR3: TGTGCCACCAGTGATATCAGGGACACCGGACGGTACAATGAGCAGTTCTTC. The rearrangement uses TRBV24-1 and TRBJ2-1; D is perhaps TRBD1 (6 bases). CDR1 and CDR2 from the germline V gene are KGHDR and SFDVKD. With 3 bases removed from V and 4 bases from J, the gap between germline ends came to 18 bases. The CDR3 runs 17 residues.

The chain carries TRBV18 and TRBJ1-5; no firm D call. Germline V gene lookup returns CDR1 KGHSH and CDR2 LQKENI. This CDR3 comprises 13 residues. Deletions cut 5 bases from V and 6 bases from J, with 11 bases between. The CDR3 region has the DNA TGTGCCAGCTCATTAGACAATATTCAGCCCCAGCATTTT. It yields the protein CASSLDNIQPQHF.

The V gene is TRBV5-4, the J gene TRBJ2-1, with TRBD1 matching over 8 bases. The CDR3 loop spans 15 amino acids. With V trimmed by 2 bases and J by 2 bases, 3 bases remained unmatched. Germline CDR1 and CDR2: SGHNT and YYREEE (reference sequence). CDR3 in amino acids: CASSLPGQAYNEQFF. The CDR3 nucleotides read TGTGCCAGCAGCTTACCGGGACAGGCCTACAATGAGCAGTTCTTC.

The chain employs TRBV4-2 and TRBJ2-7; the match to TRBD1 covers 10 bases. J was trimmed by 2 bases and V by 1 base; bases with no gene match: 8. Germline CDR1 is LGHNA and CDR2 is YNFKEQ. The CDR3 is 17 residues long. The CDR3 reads CASSQGPGQGTPYEQYF. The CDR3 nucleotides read TGTGCCAGCAGCCAAGGCCCGGGACAGGGGACTCCCTACGAGCAGTACTTC.

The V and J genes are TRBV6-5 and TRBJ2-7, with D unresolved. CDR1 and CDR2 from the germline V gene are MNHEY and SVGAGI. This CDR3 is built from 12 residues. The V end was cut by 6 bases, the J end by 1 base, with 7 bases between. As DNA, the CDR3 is TGTGCCAGCAGGAGTAGTTCCTACGAGCAGTACTTC. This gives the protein CASRSSSYEQYF.

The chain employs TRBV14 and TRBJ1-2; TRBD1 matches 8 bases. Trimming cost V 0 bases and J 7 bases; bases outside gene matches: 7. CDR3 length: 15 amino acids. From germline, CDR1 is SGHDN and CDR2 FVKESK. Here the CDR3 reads CASSQDPAGGSGYTF. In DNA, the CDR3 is TGTGCCAGCAGCCAAGATCCGGCAGGGGGCTCTGGCTACACCTTC.

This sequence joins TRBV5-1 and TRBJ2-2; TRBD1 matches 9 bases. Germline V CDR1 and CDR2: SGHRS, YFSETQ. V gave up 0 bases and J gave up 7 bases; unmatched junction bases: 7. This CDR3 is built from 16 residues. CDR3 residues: CASSLAGTGISGELFF. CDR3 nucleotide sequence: TGCGCCAGCAGCTTGGCTGGGACAGGGATAAGCGGGGAGCTGTTTTTT.

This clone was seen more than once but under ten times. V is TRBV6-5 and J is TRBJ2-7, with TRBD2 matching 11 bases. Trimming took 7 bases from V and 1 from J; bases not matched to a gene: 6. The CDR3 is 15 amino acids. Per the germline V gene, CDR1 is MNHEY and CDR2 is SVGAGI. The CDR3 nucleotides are TGTGCCAGCAAAGCTAGCGGGGGGTTTTCCTACGAGCAGTACTTC. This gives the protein CASKASGGFSYEQYF.

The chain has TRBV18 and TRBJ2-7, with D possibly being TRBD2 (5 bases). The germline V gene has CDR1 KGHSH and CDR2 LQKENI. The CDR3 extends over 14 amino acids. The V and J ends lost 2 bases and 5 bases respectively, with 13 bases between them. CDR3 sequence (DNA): TGTGCCAGCTCACCAAGAGGGTTGGGGAACGAGCAGTACTTC. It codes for CASSPRGLGNEQYF.

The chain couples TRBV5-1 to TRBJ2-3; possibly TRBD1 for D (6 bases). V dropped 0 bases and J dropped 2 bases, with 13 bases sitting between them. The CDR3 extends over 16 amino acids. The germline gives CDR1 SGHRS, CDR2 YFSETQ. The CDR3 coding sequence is TGCGCCAGCAGCTTGGGAGCAGGGGCGGACACAGATACGCAGTATTTT. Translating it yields CASSLGAGADTDTQYF.

CDR3 sequence: CSVELQAYGYTF. CDR3 nucleotides: TGCAGCGTTGAACTGCAGGCTTATGGCTACACCTTC. The chain is built from TRBV29-1 and TRBJ1-2; D gene ambiguous. Trimming removed 2 bases at V and 5 bases at J, with 9 bases between. The CDR3 has 12 residues. CDR1 and CDR2 (germline): SQVTM, ANQGSEA.

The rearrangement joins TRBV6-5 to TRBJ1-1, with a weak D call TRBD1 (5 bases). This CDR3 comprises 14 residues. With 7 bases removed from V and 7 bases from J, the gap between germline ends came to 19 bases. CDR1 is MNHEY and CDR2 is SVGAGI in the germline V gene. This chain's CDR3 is CASTNRAPGGEAFF. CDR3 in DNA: TGTGCCAGCACCAACCGGGCCCCCGGGGGTGAAGCTTTCTTT.

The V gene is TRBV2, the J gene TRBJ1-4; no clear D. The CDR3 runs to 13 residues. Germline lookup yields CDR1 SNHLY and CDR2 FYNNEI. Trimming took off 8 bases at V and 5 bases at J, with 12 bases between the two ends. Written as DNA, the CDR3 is TGTGCCAGCTGCGAGGATTTAAATGAAAAACTGTTTTTT. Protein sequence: CASCEDLNEKLFF. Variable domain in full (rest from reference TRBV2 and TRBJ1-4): EPEVTQTPSHQVTQMGQEVILRCVPISNHLYFYWYRQILGQKVEFLVSFYNNEISEKSEIFDDQFSVERPDGSNFTLKIRSTKLEDSAMYFCASCEDLNEKLFFGSGTQLSVL.

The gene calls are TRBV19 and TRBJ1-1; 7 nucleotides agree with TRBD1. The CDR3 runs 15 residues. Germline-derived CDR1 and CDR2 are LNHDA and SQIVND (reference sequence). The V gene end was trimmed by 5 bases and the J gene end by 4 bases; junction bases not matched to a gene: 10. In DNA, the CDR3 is TGTGCCAGTAGTGCTACAGGGGCAGGGGGCACTGAAGCTTTCTTT. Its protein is CASSATGAGGTEAFF.

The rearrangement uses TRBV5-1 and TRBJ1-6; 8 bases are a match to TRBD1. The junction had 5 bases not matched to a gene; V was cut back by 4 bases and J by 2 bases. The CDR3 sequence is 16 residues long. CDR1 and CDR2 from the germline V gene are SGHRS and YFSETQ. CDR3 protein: CASSPDRGPYNSPLHF. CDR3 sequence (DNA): TGCGCCAGCAGCCCTGACAGGGGCCCCTATAATTCACCCCTCCACTTT.

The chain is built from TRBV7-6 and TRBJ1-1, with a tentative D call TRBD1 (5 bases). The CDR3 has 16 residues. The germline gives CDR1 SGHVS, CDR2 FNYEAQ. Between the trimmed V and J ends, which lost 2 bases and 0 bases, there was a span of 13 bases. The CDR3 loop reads CASSLRPAGMNTEAFF. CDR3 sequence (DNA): TGTGCCAGCAGCTTACGGCCAGCAGGGATGAACACTGAAGCTTTCTTT.

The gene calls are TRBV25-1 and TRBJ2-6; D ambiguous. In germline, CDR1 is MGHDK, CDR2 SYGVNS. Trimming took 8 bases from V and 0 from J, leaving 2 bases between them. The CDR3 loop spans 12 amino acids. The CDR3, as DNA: TGTGCCAGCCTCTCTGGGGCCAACGTCCTGACTTTC. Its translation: CASLSGANVLTF. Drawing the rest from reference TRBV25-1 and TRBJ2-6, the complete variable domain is EADIYQTPRYLVIGTGKKITLECSQTMGHDKMYWYQQDPGMELHLIHYSYGVNSTEKGDLSSESTVSRIRTEHFPLTLESARPSHTSQYLCASLSGANVLTFGAGSRLTVL.

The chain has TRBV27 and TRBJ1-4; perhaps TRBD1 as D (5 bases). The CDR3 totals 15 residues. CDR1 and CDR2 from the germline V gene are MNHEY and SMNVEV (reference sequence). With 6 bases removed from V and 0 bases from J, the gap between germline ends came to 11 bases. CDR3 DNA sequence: TGTGCCAGCAGGCCCAGACAGTCAACTAATGAAAAACTGTTTTTT. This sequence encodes CASRPRQSTNEKLFF.

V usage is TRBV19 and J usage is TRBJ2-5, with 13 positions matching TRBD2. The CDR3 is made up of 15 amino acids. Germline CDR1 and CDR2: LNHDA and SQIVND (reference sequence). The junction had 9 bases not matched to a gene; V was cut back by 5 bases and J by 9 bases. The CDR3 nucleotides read TGTGCCAGTAGTCCCGGGACTAGCGGGGTTAGAGCCCAGTACTTC. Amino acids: CASSPGTSGVRAQYF.

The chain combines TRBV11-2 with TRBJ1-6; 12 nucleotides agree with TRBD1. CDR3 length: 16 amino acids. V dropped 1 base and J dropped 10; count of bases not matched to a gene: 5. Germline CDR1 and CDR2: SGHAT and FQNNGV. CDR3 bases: TGTGCCAGCAGCTTAGCCTCCGGGACAGGGGGCTCACCCCTCCACTTT. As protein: CASSLASGTGGSPLHF.

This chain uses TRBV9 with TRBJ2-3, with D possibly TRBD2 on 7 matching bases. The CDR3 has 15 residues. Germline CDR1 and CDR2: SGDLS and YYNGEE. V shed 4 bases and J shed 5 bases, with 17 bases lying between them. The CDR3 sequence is CASSPLAGAGDTQYF. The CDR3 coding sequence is TGTGCCAGCAGCCCTCTCGCGGGGGCTGGAGATACGCAGTATTTT. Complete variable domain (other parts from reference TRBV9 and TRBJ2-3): DSGVTQTPKHLITATGQRVTLRCSPRSGDLSVYWYQQSLDQGLQFLIQYYNGEERAKGNILERFSAQQFPDLHSELNLSSLELGDSALYFCASSPLAGAGDTQYFGPGTRLTVL.